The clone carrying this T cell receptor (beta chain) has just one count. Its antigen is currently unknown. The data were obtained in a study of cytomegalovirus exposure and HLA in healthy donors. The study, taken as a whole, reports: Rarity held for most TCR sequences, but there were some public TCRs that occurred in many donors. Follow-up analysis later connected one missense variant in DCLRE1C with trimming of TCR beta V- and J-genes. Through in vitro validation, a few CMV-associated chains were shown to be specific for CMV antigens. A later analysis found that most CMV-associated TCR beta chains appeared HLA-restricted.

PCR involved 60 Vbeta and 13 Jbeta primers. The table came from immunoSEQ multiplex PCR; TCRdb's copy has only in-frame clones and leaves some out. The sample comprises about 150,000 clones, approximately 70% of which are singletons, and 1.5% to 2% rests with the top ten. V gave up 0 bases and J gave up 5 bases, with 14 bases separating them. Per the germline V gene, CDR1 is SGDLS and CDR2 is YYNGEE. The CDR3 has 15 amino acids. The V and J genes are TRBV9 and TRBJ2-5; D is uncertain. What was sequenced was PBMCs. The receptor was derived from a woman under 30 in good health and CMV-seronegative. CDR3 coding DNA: TGTGCCAGCAGCGTAGCGCCTAGTAATACGGAGACCCAGTACTTC. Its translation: CASSVAPSNTETQYF.